Listed below are T cell receptor beta chains from one sample, sequenced in a study of molecular identifiers for immune sequencing clone quantification. MiXCR, run by TCRdb on the PCR reads, gives a single entry per CDR3 protein. The top ten hold 4% to 5% of the sample, which has 80,000 to 130,000 distinct CDR3 sequences, around a third seen once. The sequenced sample was naive CD8+ T cells from blood, with Jurkat cell RNA spiked in. These receptors were obtained from a human donor in good health. Some libraries in this study had Jurkat cell RNA spiked in. CDR3s include the opening cysteine and the closing phenylalanine or tryptophan. A D gene is named only where the DNA matches it firmly. Some rows have no size entry. The others give once, few or many, or a class for an expanded clone.

cdr3_aa cdr3_nt j_call d_call clone_size v_call
CASSGPLGQETQYF TGTGCCAGCAGCGGCCCCCTGGGACAAGAGACCCAGTACTTC TRBJ2-5 NA few TRBV9
CASSLGQNEQYF TGTGCCAGCAGCTTAGGACAGAACGAGCAGTACTTC TRBJ2-7 NA few TRBV7-9
CASSQLEGVRDEQFF TGTGCCAGCTCACAGCTCGAGGGCGTTCGAGATGAGCAGTTCTTC TRBJ2-1 NA NA TRBV18
CASSFLFLGGETQYF TGTGCCAGCAGTTTCCTCTTCCTAGGAGGGGAGACCCAGTACTTC TRBJ2-5 NA many TRBV28
CASSLGGDEQFF TGTGCCAGCAGTTTAGGGGGAGATGAGCAGTTCTTC TRBJ2-1 NA many TRBV12-3/TRBV12-4
CASSEAPPQHF TGTGCCAGCAGTGAAGCGCCGCCCCAGCATTTT TRBJ1-5 NA few TRBV6-1
CSARASSDYEQYF TGCAGTGCTAGAGCTAGCAGTGACTACGAGCAGTACTTC TRBJ2-7 NA few TRBV20-1
CASSVTSGSPNEQFF TGTGCCAGCAGCGTCACTAGCGGGAGCCCCAATGAGCAGTTCTTC TRBJ2-1 TRBD2 many TRBV7-2
CASSYSMQTQYF TGTGCCAGCAGTTACTCGATGCAGACCCAGTACTTC TRBJ2-5 NA NA TRBV6-5
CASSQDGGIGDYEQYF TGCGCCAGCAGCCAAGATGGGGGGATAGGGGACTACGAGCAGTACTTC TRBJ2-7 NA few TRBV4-3
CASSLVAYNEQFF TGTGCCAGCAGCTTAGTCGCCTACAATGAGCAGTTCTTC TRBJ2-1 NA many TRBV7-2
CASSRTWVVGDRYNEQFF TGTGCCAGCAGCCGAACATGGGTAGTTGGGGACCGCTACAATGAGCAGTTCTTC TRBJ2-1 NA NA TRBV4-2
CASSLPQAPGADTQYF TGTGCCAGCAGTTTACCCCAAGCGCCCGGGGCAGATACGCAGTATTTT TRBJ2-3 NA NA TRBV12-3/TRBV12-4
CASSDPPGAASTDTQYF TGTGCCAGCAGCGATCCCCCGGGGGCAGCTAGCACAGATACGCAGTATTTT TRBJ2-3 NA NA TRBV9
CASIAETYNEQFF TGTGCCAGCATAGCGGAAACCTACAATGAGCAGTTCTTC TRBJ2-1 NA few TRBV12-3/TRBV12-4
CASSLRDSDTGELFF TGTGCCAGCAGCCTACGGGACAGTGACACCGGGGAGCTGTTTTTT TRBJ2-2 TRBD1 NA TRBV9
CASNPGAGDVADTQYF TGTGCCAGCAATCCCGGAGCGGGCGACGTAGCAGATACGCAGTATTTT TRBJ2-3 NA NA TRBV27
CASSHGQGSYEQYF TGTGCCAGCAGCCACGGACAGGGTTCCTACGAGCAGTACTTC TRBJ2-7 TRBD1 many TRBV4-2
CASSLNRVQAFF TGTGCCAGCAGTCTGAACAGGGTTCAAGCTTTCTTT TRBJ1-1 NA few TRBV28
CSVSGHRGNTIYF TGCAGCGTTTCGGGACACCGTGGAAACACCATATATTTT TRBJ1-3 NA NA TRBV29-1
CSADGLAVTPNEQFF TGCAGTGCTGACGGACTAGCGGTCACACCCAATGAGCAGTTCTTC TRBJ2-1 TRBD2 NA TRBV20-1
CASSPGSQGPAGELFF TGCGCCAGCAGCCCGGGGTCCCAGGGTCCGGCCGGGGAGCTGTTTTTT TRBJ2-2 NA NA TRBV4-3
CASSLDLAGRTDTQYF TGTGCCAGCAGCTTAGATCTAGCGGGCCGCACAGATACGCAGTATTTT TRBJ2-3 TRBD2 many TRBV11-2
CSGGQVDWNSPLHF TGCAGTGGGGGACAGGTGGACTGGAATTCACCCCTCCACTTT TRBJ1-6 TRBD1 few TRBV20-1
CASRAETLPVAKNIQYF TGTGCCAGCAGGGCAGAAACACTCCCCGTCGCCAAAAACATTCAGTACTTC TRBJ2-4 NA many TRBV6-2/TRBV6-3
CASSEGLSQPQHF TGTGCCAGCAGTGAGGGACTTAGTCAGCCCCAGCATTTT TRBJ1-5 NA many TRBV2
CASSPTGRGIHNEQFF TGTGCCAGCAGCCCGACAGGGAGGGGGATCCACAATGAGCAGTTCTTC TRBJ2-1 NA NA TRBV3-1
CASSLEGDSQETQYF TGTGCCAGCAGCTTAGAAGGGGACAGCCAAGAGACCCAGTACTTC TRBJ2-5 TRBD1 few TRBV7-6
CASSYMADYPTNTGELFF TGTGCCAGCAGTTATATGGCGGATTACCCTACGAACACCGGGGAGCTGTTTTTT TRBJ2-2 NA NA TRBV6-5
CASGFIAAGEQFF TGTGCTAGTGGTTTTATAGCCGCGGGGGAGCAGTTCTTC TRBJ2-1 NA few TRBV12-5
CASRWGTRQDTQYF TGTGCCAGCAGGTGGGGGACTAGGCAAGATACGCAGTATTTT TRBJ2-3 TRBD2 NA TRBV5-6
CSATGTGWEKLFF TGCAGTGCTACCGGGACAGGGTGGGAAAAACTGTTTTTT TRBJ1-4 TRBD1 NA TRBV20-1
CASRALVAATEAFF TGTGCCAGCAGAGCCTTAGTGGCGGCCACTGAAGCTTTCTTT TRBJ1-1 NA many TRBV7-2
CASGLAGSTGELFF TGTGCCAGCGGACTAGCGGGAAGCACCGGGGAGCTGTTTTTT TRBJ2-2 TRBD2 NA TRBV11-2
CASSQFVSSGELFF TGTGCCAGCAGCCAATTTGTTTCATCCGGGGAGCTGTTTTTT TRBJ2-2 NA many TRBV14
CSVWSSGRVPGANVLTF TGCAGCGTTTGGAGTAGCGGGAGGGTCCCTGGGGCCAACGTCCTGACTTTC TRBJ2-6 TRBD2 many TRBV29-1
CASSPALGGNQPQHF TGTGCCAGTAGTCCTGCCCTGGGGGGGAATCAGCCCCAGCATTTT TRBJ1-5 NA NA TRBV19
CASSAGDFNQPQHF TGTGCCAGCAGCGCAGGGGATTTTAATCAGCCCCAGCATTTT TRBJ1-5 NA NA TRBV9
CASSQDGQGQNGDTQYF TGCGCCAGCAGCCAAGATGGGCAGGGCCAAAACGGAGATACGCAGTATTTT TRBJ2-3 NA few TRBV4-3
CASSLVAGPSSYEQYF TGTGCCAGCAGCTTAGTGGCAGGGCCTAGCTCCTACGAGCAGTACTTC TRBJ2-7 NA many TRBV7-9
CASSLVGGNTIYF TGTGCCAGCAGCTTAGTTGGCGGAAACACCATATATTTT TRBJ1-3 NA few TRBV5-5
CASSSLGPVDEQFF TGTGCCAGCAGCTCATTGGGGCCCGTCGATGAGCAGTTCTTC TRBJ2-1 NA few TRBV7-9
CASSLRSGTPGEQYF TGTGCCAGCAGCTTGAGGTCGGGGACTCCGGGCGAGCAGTACTTC TRBJ2-7 NA NA TRBV5-5
CASSLGLADNEQFF TGTGCCAGCAGCTTAGGTCTAGCGGACAATGAGCAGTTCTTC TRBJ2-1 TRBD2 many TRBV11-3
CSANRGGNEQYF TGCAGTGCTAACAGGGGAGGCAACGAGCAGTACTTC TRBJ2-7 NA few TRBV20-1
CASSTAPYEQYF TGTGCCAGCAGTACGGCGCCCTACGAGCAGTACTTC TRBJ2-7 NA NA TRBV12-3/TRBV12-4
CASSAGSRQPQHF TGTGCCAGCAGCGCAGGGTCACGGCAGCCCCAGCATTTT TRBJ1-5 NA NA TRBV13
CASRDRDQPQHF TGTGCCAGCAGGGACAGGGATCAGCCCCAGCATTTT TRBJ1-5 TRBD1 many TRBV28
CASTRGGYYEQYF TGTGCCAGCACTCGAGGCGGGTACTACGAGCAGTACTTC TRBJ2-7 NA NA TRBV6-6
CASSIGMGPGSKNIQYF TGTGCCAGTAGTATTGGGATGGGACCCGGCTCCAAAAACATTCAGTACTTC TRBJ2-4 NA NA TRBV19